This T cell receptor (beta chain) was sequenced in a study of HIV-infected children after antiretroviral therapy interruption. Study at large: Children had CD4+ above 500, viral load below 50 copies/ml, either treatment arm. Weeks 0, 48 and 150 were sampled under continuous treatment.

This clonotype was seen many times. V was clipped by 6 bases and J by 2 bases, with 14 bases between them. The length of the CDR3 is 14 residues. Germline CDR1 LNHNV, CDR2 YYDKDF (reference sequence). The TCR library was built from RNA with a 3' RACE protocol and unique molecular identifiers. TCRdb passed the 3' RACE reads through MiXCR, listing each CDR3 protein once. The data contain over 7,000 distinct CDR3 sequences, about 17% of them seen just once; the ten biggest clones take up approximately 14%. Treatment here: PENTA 11 planned treatment interruption arm or continuous ART arm. The sequence derives from a pool of human donors with HIV. The input for sequencing was CD45RO+ CD8+ T cells from PBMCs, pooled from several time points, taken from a donor given antiretroviral therapy, either interrupted or continuous. Subset defined: memory CD8+ CD45RO+ CD45RA- T cells. J is TRBJ2-7 and V is TRBV15; TRBD1 might be the D (5 bases). The CDR3, as DNA: TGTGCCACCAGTACCCAGGGTGGTCCCTACGAGCAGTACTTC. Protein product: CATSTQGGPYEQYF. The complete variable domain, with remaining parts taken from reference TRBV15 and TRBJ2-7, reads DAMVIQNPRYQVTQFGKPVTLSCSQTLNHNVMYWYQQKSSQAPKLLFHYYDKDFNNEADTPDNFQSRRPNTSFCFLDIRSPGLGDTAMYLCATSTQGGPYEQYFGPGTRLTVT.